Each of the 8 T cell receptor beta chains below was sequenced from the same sample in a study of CD8+ T cells in alopecia areata. The authors extracted RNA and reverse transcribed it into cDNA as the sequencing template. TCRdb's table, derived via immunoSEQ multiplex PCR, lists solely in-frame clones and lacks some. In the table there are around 120,000 clones, 53% of which are singletons. Specified treatment: oral pan-JAK inhibitor, 5-10 mg twice daily. The material sequenced was CD4+ T cells sorted from blood, taken at week 4, from a patient treated with tofacitinib. These receptors came from a human donor with alopecia areata.

The chain combines TRBV6-4 with TRBJ2-3; 11 bases are a match to TRBD2. The V segment lost 5 bases and the J segment 0 bases; nucleotides outside the gene matches: 1. Germline V gene data show CDR1 as MRHNA and CDR2 as SNTAGT. The CDR3 sequence is 15 residues long. CDR3 loop: CASSSSGRSTDTQYF. The CDR3 DNA is TGTGCCAGCAGTTCTAGCGGGAGGAGCACAGATACGCAGTATTTT.

The chain couples TRBV19 to TRBJ2-7, with 8 bases identical to TRBD2. V was clipped by 4 bases and J by 5 bases; unmatched bases: 7. CDR1 and CDR2 (germline): LNHDA, SQIVND (reference sequence). The CDR3 runs 14 residues. For the CDR3, the DNA is TGTGCCAGTAGTAGAAGCGGGAGCCGAAACGAGCAGTACTTC. Amino acids: CASSRSGSRNEQYF.

This clone was detected only once. This chain connects TRBV2 to TRBJ2-7; weak D call: TRBD1 (5 bases). Germline V gene lookup returns CDR1 SNHLY and CDR2 FYNNEI. Trimming pared 8 bases from V and 3 bases from J, leaving 11 bases between. The CDR3 covers 12 residues. The CDR3 DNA reads TGTGCCAGCGGGATGACAGACTACGAGCAGTACTTC. Translated, it gives CASGMTDYEQYF. The whole variable domain, filled in from reference TRBV2 and TRBJ2-7, reads EPEVTQTPSHQVTQMGQEVILRCVPISNHLYFYWYRQILGQKVEFLVSFYNNEISEKSEIFDDQFSVERPDGSNFTLKIRSTKLEDSAMYFCASGMTDYEQYFGPGTRLTVT.

V is TRBV5-4 and J is TRBJ2-7; 13 nucleotides agree with TRBD2. The germline V gene has CDR1 SGHNT and CDR2 YYREEE (reference sequence). The CDR3 contains 16 residues. Trimming cost V 4 bases and J 6 bases; bases outside gene matches: 10. The CDR3 region has the DNA TGTGCCAGCAGCGGCGGACTAGCGGGAGTCGGGAGCGAGCAGTACTTC. This gives the protein CASSGGLAGVGSEQYF.

This clone was seen a handful of times. This chain connects TRBV11-2 to TRBJ2-1; TRBD1 matches at 11 bases. This CDR3 spans 16 amino acids. The V and J ends lost 3 bases and 6 bases, in that order; junction bases with no gene match: 7. Germline CDR1 SGHAT, CDR2 FQNNGV. CDR3 in DNA: TGTGCCAGCAGCTTGGCCGGGACAGGGGGGCGCAATGAGCAGTTCTTC. The encoded protein is CASSLAGTGGRNEQFF.

V is TRBV2 and J is TRBJ2-2; D perhaps matches TRBD2 (5 bases). Germline V gives CDR1 SNHLY, CDR2 FYNNEI. The V gene lost 4 bases and the J gene lost 4 bases, with 10 bases spanning the gap. This CDR3 spans 14 amino acids. This CDR3 is CASSASLTTGELFF. The CDR3 DNA is TGTGCCAGCAGTGCTAGCTTGACCACCGGGGAGCTGTTTTTT.

This clone was recorded a few times. The V and J genes are TRBV29-1 and TRBJ1-2; D is possibly TRBD1 (6 bases). Germline CDR1 reads SQVTM; CDR2 reads ANQGSEA. There are 13 residues in the CDR3. V was clipped by 6 bases and J by 2 bases, with 13 bases between them. The CDR3 is CSVSTGPNYGYTF. The CDR3, as DNA: TGCAGCGTCAGTACAGGGCCCAACTATGGCTACACCTTC. The full variable domain, in which reference TRBV29-1 and TRBJ1-2 provide the parts outside the CDR3, is SAVISQKPSRDICQRGTSLTIQCQVDSQVTMMFWYRQQPGQSLTLIATANQGSEATYESGFVIDKFPISRPNLTFSTLTVSNMSPEDSSIYLCSVSTGPNYGYTFGSGTRLTVV.

V and J are TRBV25-1 and TRBJ1-5, with 9 bases fitting TRBD1. Germline lookup yields CDR1 MGHDK and CDR2 SYGVNS. The CDR3 sequence is 15 residues long. The junction had 5 bases not matched to a gene; V was cut back by 8 bases and J by 0 bases. In DNA form, the CDR3 reads TGTGCCAGCCAAGACAGGGGGGGTAGCAATCAGCCCCAGCATTTT. Protein: CASQDRGGSNQPQHF.